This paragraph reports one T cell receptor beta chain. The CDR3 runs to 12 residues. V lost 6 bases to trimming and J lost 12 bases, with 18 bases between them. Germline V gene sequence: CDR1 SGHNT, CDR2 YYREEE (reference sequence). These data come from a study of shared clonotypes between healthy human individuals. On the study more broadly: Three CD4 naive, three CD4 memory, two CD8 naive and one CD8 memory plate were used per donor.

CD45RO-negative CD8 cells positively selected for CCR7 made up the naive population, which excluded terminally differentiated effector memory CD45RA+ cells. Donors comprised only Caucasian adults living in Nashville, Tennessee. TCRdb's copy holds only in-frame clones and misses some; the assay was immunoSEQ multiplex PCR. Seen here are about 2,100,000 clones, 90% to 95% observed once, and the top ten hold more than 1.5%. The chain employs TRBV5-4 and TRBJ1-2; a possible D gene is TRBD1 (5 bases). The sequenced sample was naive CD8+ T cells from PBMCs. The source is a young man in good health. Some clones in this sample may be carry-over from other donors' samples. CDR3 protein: CASNLGTGRDTF. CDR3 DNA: TGTGCCAGCAATTTGGGGACGGGCCGGGACACCTTC.